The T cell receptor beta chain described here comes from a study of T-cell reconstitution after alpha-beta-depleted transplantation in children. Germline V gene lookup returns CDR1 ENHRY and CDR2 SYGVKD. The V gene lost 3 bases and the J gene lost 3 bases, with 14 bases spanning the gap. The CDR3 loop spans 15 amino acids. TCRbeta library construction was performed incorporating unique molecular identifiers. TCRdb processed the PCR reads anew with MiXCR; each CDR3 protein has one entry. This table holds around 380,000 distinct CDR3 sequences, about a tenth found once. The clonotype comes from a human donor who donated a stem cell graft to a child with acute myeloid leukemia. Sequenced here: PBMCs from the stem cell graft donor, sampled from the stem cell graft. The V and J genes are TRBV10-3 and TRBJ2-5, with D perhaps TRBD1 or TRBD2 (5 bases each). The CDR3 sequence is CAISDLARGKETQYF. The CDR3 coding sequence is TGTGCCATCAGTGACTTGGCCCGGGGCAAAGAGACCCAGTACTTC.